This TCR beta chain originates from a study of cytomegalovirus exposure and HLA in healthy donors. J lost 3 bases, V lost 11 bases, and 4 bases had no gene match. CDR3 length equals 12 residues. Germline loops: CDR1 MDHEN, CDR2 SYDVKM. The PCR contained 60 Vbeta and 13 Jbeta primers. This table comes from immunoSEQ multiplex PCR, and its TCRdb copy is limited to in-frame clones, with some not included. The table has 150,000 to 200,000 clones, 65% to 70% seen once. Sequenced: PBMCs. V and J are TRBV28 and TRBJ2-1; 7 bases are shared with TRBD2. The receptor's source is a man younger than 40 in good health and CMV-seropositive. The CDR3 is CAGGGNYNEQFF. CDR3 DNA sequence: TGTGCCGGGGGGGGAAACTACAATGAGCAGTTCTTC.